This T cell receptor beta chain was captured by sequencing in a study of T cells in women clearing cervical HPV infection. Whole-study results and caveats: TRBV6-7 relative abundance averaged approximately 0.11% in cases and more than 0.15% in controls.

A remark on this clone: The antigen is unknown. The CDR3 end lies 3 residues beyond the end of the read and is filled in from the germline J gene.

This table comes from immunoSEQ multiplex PCR, and its TCRdb copy is limited to in-frame clones, with some not included. Its table lists more than 40,000 clones. In germline, CDR1 is MDHEN, CDR2 SYDVKM. CDR3 length: 13 residues. V lost 2 bases and J 2 bases, leaving 6 bases between the germline ends. The receptor comes from a woman aged 18-69 years with a cervical HPV16 infection that either progressed to CIN3+ or cleared (not recorded which). V gene TRBV28 combines with J gene TRBJ1-2; no clear D gene. Source material: blood buffy coat. The CDR3 is CASSLKGNYGYTF. The CDR3 DNA, read in part, is TGTGCCAGCAGTTTAAAAGGGAACTATGGC.